The sequence of this TCR beta chain was determined in a study of OX40 agonist ivuxolimab in advanced cancers. Study information: Hepatocellular carcinoma, melanoma, renal cell or head and neck cancer was diagnosed in the dose-escalation patients.

Germline CDR1 is MNHEY and CDR2 is SMNVEV (reference sequence). This CDR3 is built from 14 residues. V was clipped by 3 bases and J by 5 bases, with 11 bases between them. Autoimmune disease history or systemic immunosuppression was exclusionary. Points on this clone: Its specificity is not known.

Study-wide points: Expanded clones tended on average to be more numerous among CD8+ T cells than CD4+.

The assay was immunoSEQ multiplex PCR, and TCRdb's table has in-frame clones only and misses some. The sample carries some 80,000 clones, approximately 95% recorded once. The rearrangement links TRBV27 to TRBJ1-5; the D gene is possibly TRBD1 (6 bases). This receptor was obtained from an adult with an advanced solid tumor such as melanoma, head and neck, liver or kidney cancer. The starting material was CD4+ or CD8+ T cells sorted from blood, obtained in a trial of the OX40 agonist ivuxolimab. This CDR3 reads CASSLGGPHQPQHF. CDR3 in DNA: TGTGCCAGCAGTTTGGGGGGGCCTCATCAGCCCCAGCATTTT.